The 12 T cell receptor beta chains listed next were all sequenced from one sample in a study of blood T cell repertoires in COVID-19. This table comes from immunoSEQ multiplex PCR, and its TCRdb copy is limited to in-frame clones, with some not included. Of roughly 75,000 clones listed, around nine tenths are singletons. Material for sequencing was peripheral blood. Every receptor here comes from a man in his 60s with acute or convalescent COVID-19.

The chain is built from TRBV19 and TRBJ2-1, with 10 bases aligning to TRBD2. This CDR3 has 14 amino acids. V dropped 6 bases and J dropped 8; count of bases not matched to a gene: 7. Germline CDR1 and CDR2: LNHDA and SQIVND (reference sequence). The CDR3 here is CASRKSGRGDEQFF. The CDR3 nucleotides read TGTGCCAGTAGAAAGAGCGGGAGGGGAGATGAGCAGTTCTTC.

The rearrangement joins TRBV27 to TRBJ2-7; a possible D gene is TRBD2 (6 bases). The CDR3 is 13 amino acids. Germline values: CDR1 MNHEY, CDR2 SMNVEV (reference sequence). Trimming shortened V by 3 bases and J by 7 bases, and 13 bases separated the two germline ends. CDR3 residues: CASSFGQSGEQYF. For the CDR3, the DNA is TGTGCCAGCAGTTTCGGCCAAAGCGGGGAGCAGTACTTC.

The rearrangement joins TRBV5-1 to TRBJ2-3, with 7 bases aligning to TRBD1. Per the germline V gene, CDR1 is SGHRS and CDR2 is YFSETQ. The CDR3 loop spans 15 amino acids. Germline trimming cut 5 bases from V and 2 bases from J; bases unmatched to any gene: 8. CDR3 nucleotide sequence: TGCGCCAGCAGAGCCGGGACAGTCTCCACAGATACGCAGTATTTT. Amino acid sequence: CASRAGTVSTDTQYF.

This clone was recorded once. The rearrangement links TRBV7-2 to TRBJ2-3; 9 bases line up with TRBD2. The ends lost 4 bases at V and 6 bases at J; junction bases unmatched: 8. CDR3 length: 15 residues. Germline V gives CDR1 SGHTA, CDR2 FQGNSA. For the CDR3, the DNA is TGTGCCAGCAGCTCCGGGACTAGCTTCACGGATACGCAGTATTTT. The encoded protein is CASSSGTSFTDTQYF. Full variable domain (remainder filled in from reference TRBV7-2 and TRBJ2-3): GAGVSQSPSNKVTEKGKDVELRCDPISGHTALYWYRQSLGQGLEFLIYFQGNSAPDKSGLPSDRFSAERTGGSVSTLTIQRTQQEDSAVYLCASSSGTSFTDTQYFGPGTRLTVL.

The rearrangement links TRBV29-1 to TRBJ2-7; perhaps TRBD1 as D (6 bases). This CDR3 is 13 amino acids long. The germline CDR1 and CDR2 sequences are SQVTM and ANQGSEA. Between the trimmed V and J ends, which lost 3 bases and 3 bases, there was a span of 12 bases. This CDR3 is CSVDGQGRYEQYF. CDR3 nucleotides: TGCAGCGTTGATGGCCAGGGGCGCTACGAGCAGTACTTC.

This chain joins TRBV24-1 and TRBJ1-5; no clear D gene. CDR1 is KGHDR, CDR2 SFDVKD, per germline. The CDR3 extends over 14 amino acids. V lost 5 bases and J 6 bases, leaving 13 bases between the germline ends. CDR3 DNA: TGTGCCACCAGTGGCAGAGGATTGGGTCAGCCCCAGCATTTT. Translating it yields CATSGRGLGQPQHF.

This clone was picked up a small number of times. The chain joins TRBV7-9 to TRBJ2-5, with 8 bases that match TRBD2. The CDR3 loop spans 15 amino acids. The germline V gene encodes CDR1 SEHNR and CDR2 FQNEAQ (reference sequence). Trimming removed 2 bases from V and 1 base from J; junction bases left unmatched: 3. As DNA, the CDR3 is TGTGCCAGCAGCTTAAGTAGCGGGACCCAAGAGACCCAGTACTTC. Its protein product is CASSLSSGTQETQYF. Looking up the rest from reference TRBV7-9 and TRBJ2-5 gives the full variable domain: DTGVSQNPRHKITKRGQNVTFRCDPISEHNRLYWYRQTLGQGPEFLTYFQNEAQLEKSRLLSDRFSAERPKGSFSTLEIQRTEQGDSAMYLCASSLSSGTQETQYFGPGTRLLVL.

This chain links TRBV9 with TRBJ2-7; 9 bases match TRBD1. This CDR3 spans 14 amino acids. Unmatched junction bases numbered 7, after V lost 5 bases and J lost 4 bases. In germline, CDR1 is SGDLS, CDR2 YYNGEE. CDR3: CASSRTGVVYEQYF. For the CDR3, the DNA is TGTGCCAGCAGTCGGACAGGGGTCGTTTACGAGCAGTACTTC. Drawing the rest from reference TRBV9 and TRBJ2-7, the complete variable domain is DSGVTQTPKHLITATGQRVTLRCSPRSGDLSVYWYQQSLDQGLQFLIQYYNGEERAKGNILERFSAQQFPDLHSELNLSSLELGDSALYFCASSRTGVVYEQYFGPGTRLTVT.

V gene TRBV29-1 combines with J gene TRBJ2-5, with D possibly TRBD2 on 5 matching bases. V lost 5 bases and J lost 5, with 9 bases in between. Germline V gives CDR1 SQVTM, CDR2 ANQGSEA. This CDR3 contains 11 residues. The DNA of the CDR3 is TGCAGCGTTAGGGCTAGCGAGACCCAGTACTTC. Translated, it gives CSVRASETQYF.

The V call is TRBV30, the J call TRBJ2-3; D is possibly TRBD2 (5 bases). The V gene lost 4 bases and the J gene lost 7 bases, with 18 bases spanning the gap. The CDR3 extends over 14 amino acids. Germline assignment: CDR1 GTSNPN and CDR2 SVGIG (reference sequence). CDR3: CAWNLEVHSHTQYF. The CDR3 nucleotides read TGTGCCTGGAATTTGGAGGTCCACTCCCATACGCAGTATTTT.

The V call is TRBV6-5, the J call TRBJ2-7; perhaps TRBD2 as D (6 bases). The ends were cut back, 7 bases at V and 2 bases at J, with 15 bases in the middle. Looked up from germline, CDR1 is MNHEY and CDR2 is SVGAGI. The CDR3 covers 14 residues. The DNA for the CDR3 is TGTGCCAGCATCCGGGACTTCCCCGCCTACGAGCAGTACTTC. Its translation is CASIRDFPAYEQYF.

The genes are TRBV5-1 and TRBJ2-3; weak D call: TRBD2 (5 bases). Germline V gives CDR1 SGHRS, CDR2 YFSETQ. The CDR3 has 18 amino acids. V was clipped by 1 base and J by 5 bases, with 23 bases between them. The CDR3 sequence: CASSLSSAQAIRGDTQYF. DNA for the CDR3: TGCGCCAGCAGCTTGAGTTCGGCGCAGGCCATTCGGGGAGATACGCAGTATTTT.